This passage covers 2 T cell receptor beta chains from one sample sequenced in a study of cytomegalovirus exposure and HLA in healthy donors. Primers: 60 Vbeta forward and 13 Jbeta reverse. Produced via immunoSEQ multiplex PCR; TCRdb's table is partial and in-frame only. This sample's table reports approximately 150,000 clones. Source material: PBMCs. The receptors come from a woman aged 18-29 years in good health and CMV-seronegative.

The V gene is TRBV11-2, the J gene TRBJ2-1, with 9 positions matching TRBD2. The ends lost 0 bases at V and 10 bases at J; junction bases unmatched: 13. Germline values: CDR1 SGHAT, CDR2 FQNNGV. The CDR3 spans 17 residues. The CDR3 DNA is TGTGCCAGCAGCTTAGATCCCACCGGGACTAGCAGTAGGGAGCAGTTCTTC. This encodes CASSLDPTGTSSREQFF.

The chain combines TRBV27 with TRBJ1-2, with 7 bases lining up with TRBD1. Unmatched junction bases numbered 14, after V lost 6 bases and J lost 7 bases. The CDR3 extends over 15 amino acids. Germline V gene sequence: CDR1 MNHEY, CDR2 SMNVEV (reference sequence). The CDR3 nucleotides read TGTGCCAGCAGCCCCTCAGGGACAGCCGGGGTTGGCTACACCTTC. The encoded protein is CASSPSGTAGVGYTF.